This TCR beta chain was observed in a study of technical replicates of blood from several donors. Germline CDR1 is MNHEY and CDR2 is SVGAGI. The CDR3 is made up of 14 amino acids. V shed 6 bases, J shed 8 bases, and the junction held 8 bases outside the gene matches. The assay was immunoSEQ multiplex PCR, and TCRdb's table has in-frame clones only and misses some. The data contain about 97,000 clones, just under 95% of them singletons. The sample taken for sequencing was T cells isolated from PBMCs. The TCR sequence derives from a human donor in good health. V usage is TRBV6-5 and J usage is TRBJ1-2; 11 bases map to TRBD1. The CDR3 sequence is CASSAGQGASGYTF. The CDR3 DNA reads TGTGCCAGCAGCGCTGGACAGGGGGCGTCAGGCTACACCTTC.